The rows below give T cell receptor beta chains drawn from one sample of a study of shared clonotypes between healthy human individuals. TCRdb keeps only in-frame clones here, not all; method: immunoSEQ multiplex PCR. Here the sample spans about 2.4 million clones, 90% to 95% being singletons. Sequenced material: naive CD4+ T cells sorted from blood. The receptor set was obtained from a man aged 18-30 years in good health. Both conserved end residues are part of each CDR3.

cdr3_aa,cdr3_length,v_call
CASSAGTSGRNEQFF,15,TRBV10-1
CASSPGQGPYGYTF,14,TRBV6-5
CASSPGASYTEAFF,14,TRBV28
CASSPDSRYQETQYF,15,TRBV6-5
CASSQAGQAGMETQYF,16,TRBV4-1
CASSLGTGAGTGELFF,16,TRBV5-4
CASSQGPSGTPLHF,14,TRBV2
CASGEGEGQPQHF,13,TRBV6-6
CASRTLVNSPLHF,13,TRBV6-6
CASSQYLGHRLSYEQYF,17,TRBV23-1
CASSRGTINQPQHF,14,TRBV2
CASSLGGDQPQHF,13,TRBV5-8
CASSQDLDTQSSIKETQYF,19,TRBV4-1
CASSVGTGWTEAFF,14,TRBV2
CASSWGTSAYNEQFF,15,TRBV10-2